A single count supports the clone carrying this T cell receptor (beta chain). Per the study methods: Estimation of nucleated cell counts was performed using reference gene primer amplification. Here immunoSEQ multiplex PCR was the method, and the copy in TCRdb shows in-frame clones only, minus some. V and J calls and clone size are copied from that table; D and trimming were computed from the DNA. The table shows 70,000 to 85,000 clones, with roughly four fifths occurring only once. The sample comes from a study of blood T cell repertoires in COVID-19. Study details: Italy, Spain and the United States were the sources of the convalescent and acute COVID-19 samples. PBMCs, B-cell-depleted T cells, or T cells provided the cDNA or gDNA that made up the material.

Per germline, CDR1 MNHEY and CDR2 SMNVEV (reference sequence). This CDR3 contains 13 residues. V lost 7 bases and J lost 12, with 21 bases in between. The V gene is TRBV27, the J gene TRBJ1-1; D gene unclear. Input material: peripheral blood. This sequence originates from a human donor in a cohort sampled during active COVID-19. The CDR3, as DNA: TGTGCCAGCAATAGGCGAGGAGGGCTTGGAACTTTCTTT. Translating gives CASNRRGGLGTFF.